The T cell receptor beta chain under discussion was sequenced for a study of OX40 agonist ivuxolimab in advanced cancers. Background on the study: Anti-PD-1, anti-PD-L1 or anti-CTLA-4 therapy given earlier was allowed, and over 35% had some.

Assay: immunoSEQ multiplex PCR; the TCRdb copy retains only in-frame clones and omits some. The sample carries some 86,000 clones, about 83% recorded once. The CDR3 runs to 14 residues. The V gene end was trimmed by 5 bases and the J gene end by 5 bases; junction bases not matched to a gene: 9. Germline CDR1 SEHNR, CDR2 FQNEAQ (reference sequence). Sample: CD4+ or CD8+ T cells sorted from blood, taken in a trial of the OX40 agonist ivuxolimab. This clonotype was sampled from an adult with an advanced solid tumor such as melanoma, head and neck, liver or kidney cancer. V usage is TRBV7-9 and J usage is TRBJ2-7, with 7 nucleotides matching TRBD2. CDR3: CASSPSAGVNEQYF. In DNA form, the CDR3 reads TGTGCCAGCAGCCCATCGGCGGGGGTTAACGAGCAGTACTTC.